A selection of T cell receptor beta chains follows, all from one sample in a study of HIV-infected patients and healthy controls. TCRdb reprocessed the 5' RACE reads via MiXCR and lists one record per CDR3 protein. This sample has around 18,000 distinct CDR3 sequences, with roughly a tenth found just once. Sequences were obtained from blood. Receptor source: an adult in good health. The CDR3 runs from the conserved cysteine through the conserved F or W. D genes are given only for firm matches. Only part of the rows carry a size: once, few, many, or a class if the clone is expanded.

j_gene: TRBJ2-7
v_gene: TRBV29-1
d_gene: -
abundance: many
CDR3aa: CSVGPDGPEQYF
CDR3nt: TGCAGCGTTGGGCCAGACGGGCCCGAGCAGTACTTC

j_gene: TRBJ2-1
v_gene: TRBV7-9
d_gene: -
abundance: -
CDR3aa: CASSNNRRGDEQFF
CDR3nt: TGTGCCAGCAGCAATAACCGGCGGGGCGATGAGCAGTTCTTC

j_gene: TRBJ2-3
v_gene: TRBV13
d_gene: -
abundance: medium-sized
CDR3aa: CASSLQRTDTQYF
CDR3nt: TGTGCCAGCAGCCTCCAGCGGACAGATACGCAGTATTTT

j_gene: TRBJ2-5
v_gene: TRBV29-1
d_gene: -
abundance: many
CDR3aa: CSAEGTSETQYF
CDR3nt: TGCAGCGCCGAAGGTACTAGCGAGACCCAGTACTTC

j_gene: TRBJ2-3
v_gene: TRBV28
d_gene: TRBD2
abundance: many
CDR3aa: CASHLAGLGKDTQYF
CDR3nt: TGTGCCAGCCATCTAGCGGGCCTGGGGAAAGATACGCAGTATTTT

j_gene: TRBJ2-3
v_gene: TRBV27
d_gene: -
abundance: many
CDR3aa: CASSLGVAETDTQYF
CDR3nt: TGTGCCAGCAGTTTAGGGGTAGCGGAGACAGATACGCAGTATTTT

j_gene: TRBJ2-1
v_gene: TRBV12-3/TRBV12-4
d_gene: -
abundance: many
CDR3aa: CASSARGGGTKYNEQFF
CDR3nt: TGTGCCAGCAGTGCCCGTGGAGGGGGCACTAAGTACAATGAGCAGTTCTTC

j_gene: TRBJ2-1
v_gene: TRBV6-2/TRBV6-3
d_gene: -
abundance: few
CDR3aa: CASSPAEEQFF
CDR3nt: TGTGCCAGCAGTCCAGCGGAAGAGCAGTTCTTC

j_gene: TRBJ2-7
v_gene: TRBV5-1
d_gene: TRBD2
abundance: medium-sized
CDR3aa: CASSGLDRVYEQYF
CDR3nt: TGCGCCAGCAGCGGACTAGACCGCGTCTACGAGCAGTACTTC

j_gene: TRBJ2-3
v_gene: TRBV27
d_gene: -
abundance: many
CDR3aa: CASRTPSVDTQYF
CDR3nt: TGTGCCAGCAGGACACCCAGTGTAGATACGCAGTATTTT

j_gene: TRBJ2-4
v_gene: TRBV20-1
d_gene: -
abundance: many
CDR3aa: CSARDGKLAARDIQYF
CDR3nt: TGCAGTGCTAGAGATGGTAAATTAGCGGCGAGGGACATTCAGTACTTC

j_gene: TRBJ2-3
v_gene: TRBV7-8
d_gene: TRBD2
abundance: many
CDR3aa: CASSLGVAGGPADTQYF
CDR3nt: TGTGCCAGCAGCTTGGGAGTAGCGGGAGGGCCCGCAGATACGCAGTATTTT

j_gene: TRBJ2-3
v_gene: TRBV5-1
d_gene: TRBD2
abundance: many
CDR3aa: CASSIGLAGVGDTQYF
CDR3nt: TGCGCCAGCAGCATCGGACTAGCGGGAGTTGGAGATACGCAGTATTTT

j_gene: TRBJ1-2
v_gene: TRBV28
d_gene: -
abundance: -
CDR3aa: CASRTPGDHYGYTF
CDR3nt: TGTGCCAGCCGAACGCCGGGAGACCACTATGGCTACACCTTC

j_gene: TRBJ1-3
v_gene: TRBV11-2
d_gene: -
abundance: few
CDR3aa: CASSLSPGAGNTIYF
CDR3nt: TGTGCCAGCAGCTTGAGCCCAGGGGCTGGAAACACCATATATTTT

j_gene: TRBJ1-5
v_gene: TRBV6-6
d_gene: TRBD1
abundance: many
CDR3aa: CASSPGQGPLGNQPQHF
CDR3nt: TGTGCCAGCAGTCCGGGACAGGGTCCCCTAGGCAATCAGCCCCAGCATTTT

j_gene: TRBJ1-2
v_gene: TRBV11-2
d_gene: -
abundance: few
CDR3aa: CASSPRGDNYGYTF
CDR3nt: TGTGCCAGCAGCCCTAGGGGCGACAACTATGGCTACACCTTC

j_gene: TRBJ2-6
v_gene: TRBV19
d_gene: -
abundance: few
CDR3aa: CASRPGAATGANVLTF
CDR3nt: TGTGCCAGTAGGCCGGGAGCGGCAACTGGGGCCAACGTCCTGACTTTC

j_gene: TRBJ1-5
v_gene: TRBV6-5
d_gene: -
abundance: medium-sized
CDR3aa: CASSYSGDQPQHF
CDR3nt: TGTGCCAGCAGTTACTCGGGGGACCAGCCCCAGCATTTT

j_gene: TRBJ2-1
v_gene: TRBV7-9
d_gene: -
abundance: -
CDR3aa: CASSLSGSREQFF
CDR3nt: TGTGCCAGCAGCTTATCCGGGTCCCGTGAGCAGTTCTTC

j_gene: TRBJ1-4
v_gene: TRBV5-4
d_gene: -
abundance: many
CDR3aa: CASSLGAGKLFF
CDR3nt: TGTGCCAGCAGCTTGGGTGCGGGAAAACTGTTTTTT

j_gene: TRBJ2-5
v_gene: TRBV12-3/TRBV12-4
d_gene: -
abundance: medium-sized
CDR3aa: CASSLVQAETQYF
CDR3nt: TGTGCCAGCAGTTTAGTTCAGGCAGAGACCCAGTACTTC

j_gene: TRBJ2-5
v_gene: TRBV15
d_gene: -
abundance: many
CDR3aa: CATSRDTETQYF
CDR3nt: TGTGCCACCAGCAGAGATACAGAGACCCAGTACTTC

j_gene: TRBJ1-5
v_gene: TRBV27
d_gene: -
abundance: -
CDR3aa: CASTYQPQHF
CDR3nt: TGTGCCAGCACATATCAGCCCCAGCATTTT

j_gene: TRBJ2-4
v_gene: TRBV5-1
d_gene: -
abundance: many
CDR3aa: CASSLEGEGRARIKNIQYF
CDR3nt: TGCGCCAGCAGCTTGGAGGGGGAGGGCCGGGCGCGGATCAAAAACATTCAGTACTTC

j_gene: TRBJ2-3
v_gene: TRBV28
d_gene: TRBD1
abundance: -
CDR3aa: CASRTGGTDTQYF
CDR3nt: TGTGCCAGCAGGACAGGGGGGACAGATACGCAGTATTTT

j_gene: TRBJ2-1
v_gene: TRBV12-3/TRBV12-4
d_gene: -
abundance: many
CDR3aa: CASSLGDSLAGEQFF
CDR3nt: TGTGCCAGCAGCCTGGGGGACTCCTTGGCGGGTGAGCAGTTCTTC

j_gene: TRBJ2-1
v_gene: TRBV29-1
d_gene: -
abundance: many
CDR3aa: CSVPKRINEQFF
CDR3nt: TGCAGCGTACCCAAGCGAATAAATGAGCAGTTCTTC

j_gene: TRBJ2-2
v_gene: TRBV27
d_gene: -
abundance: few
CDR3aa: CASSPDFNTGELFF
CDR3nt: TGTGCCAGCAGCCCGGACTTTAACACCGGGGAGCTGTTTTTT

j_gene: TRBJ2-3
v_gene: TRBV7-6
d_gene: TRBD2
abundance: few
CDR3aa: CASSTWTSARTDTQYF
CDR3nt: TGTGCCAGCAGCACCTGGACTAGCGCCCGCACAGATACGCAGTATTTT

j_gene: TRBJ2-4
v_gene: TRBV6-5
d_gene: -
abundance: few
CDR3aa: CASSSPLAKNIQYF
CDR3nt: TGTGCCAGCAGTTCCCCGTTAGCCAAAAACATTCAGTACTTC

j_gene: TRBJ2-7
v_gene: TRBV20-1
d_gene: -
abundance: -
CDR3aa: CSAPKVAASSYEQYF
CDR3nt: TGCAGTGCTCCTAAGGTAGCGGCTAGCTCCTACGAGCAGTACTTC

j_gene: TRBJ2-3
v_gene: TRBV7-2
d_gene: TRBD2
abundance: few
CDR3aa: CASWQREGDTQYF
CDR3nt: TGTGCCAGCTGGCAGCGGGAGGGAGATACGCAGTATTTT

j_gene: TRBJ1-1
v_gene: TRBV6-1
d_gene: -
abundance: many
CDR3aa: CASSETGTGEAFF
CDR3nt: TGTGCCAGCAGTGAAACAGGAACGGGTGAAGCTTTCTTT

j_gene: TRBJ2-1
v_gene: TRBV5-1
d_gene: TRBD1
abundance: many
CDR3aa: CASSLAGTGGPNEQFF
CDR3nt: TGCGCCAGCAGCTTGGCCGGGACAGGGGGTCCTAATGAGCAGTTCTTC

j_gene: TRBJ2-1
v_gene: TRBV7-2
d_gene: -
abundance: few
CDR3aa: CASSATTSRYNEQFF
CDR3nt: TGTGCCAGCAGCGCGACTACCTCCCGCTACAATGAGCAGTTCTTC

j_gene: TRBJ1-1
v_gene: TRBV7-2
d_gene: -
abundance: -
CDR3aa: CASSFGNTEAFF
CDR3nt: TGTGCCAGCAGCTTTGGTAACACTGAAGCTTTCTTT

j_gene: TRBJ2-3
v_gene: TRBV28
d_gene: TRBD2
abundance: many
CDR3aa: CASGAGGGTDTQYF
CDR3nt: TGTGCCAGCGGTGCGGGAGGCGGCACAGATACGCAGTATTTT

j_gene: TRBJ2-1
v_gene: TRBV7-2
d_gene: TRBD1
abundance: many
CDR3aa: CASSLAVTGGWREQFF
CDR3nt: TGTGCCAGCAGCTTAGCGGTCACAGGGGGCTGGAGAGAGCAGTTCTTC

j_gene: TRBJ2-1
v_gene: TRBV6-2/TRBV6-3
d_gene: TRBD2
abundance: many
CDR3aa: CASSYSMTGGGFYNEQFF
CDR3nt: TGTGCCAGCAGTTACTCGATGACGGGAGGGGGGTTCTACAATGAGCAGTTCTTC

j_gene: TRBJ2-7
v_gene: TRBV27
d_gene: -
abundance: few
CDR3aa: CATSARGPLYEQYF
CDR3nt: TGTGCCACCTCAGCCCGGGGTCCGCTTTACGAGCAGTACTTC

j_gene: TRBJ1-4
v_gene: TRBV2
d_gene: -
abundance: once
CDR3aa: CASSEDGRNEKLFF
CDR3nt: TGTGCCAGCAGTGAGGACGGTAGGAATGAAAAACTGTTTTTT

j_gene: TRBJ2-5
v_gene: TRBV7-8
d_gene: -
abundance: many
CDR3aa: CASTKEATDQETQYF
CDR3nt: TGTGCCAGCACCAAAGAGGCGACCGATCAAGAGACCCAGTACTTC

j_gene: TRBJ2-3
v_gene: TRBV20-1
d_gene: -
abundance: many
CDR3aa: CSAPQRWYRDTDTQYF
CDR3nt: TGCAGTGCTCCGCAGAGGTGGTATAGAGACACAGATACGCAGTATTTT

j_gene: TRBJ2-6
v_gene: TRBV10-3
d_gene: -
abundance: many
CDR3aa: CAISPQGGSGANVLTF
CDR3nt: TGTGCCATCTCCCCACAGGGAGGCTCTGGGGCCAACGTCCTGACTTTC